The 20 T cell receptor beta chains presented below share a single source sample, sequenced in a study of shared clonotypes between healthy human individuals. Using immunoSEQ multiplex PCR, the repertoire was profiled, and TCRdb retains in-frame clones only, with some absent. Here the sample spans hundreds of thousands of clones, around four fifths being singletons. Sequencing was carried out using memory CD4+ T cells sorted from blood. As for subset: CD45RA-negative fraction. These receptors all come from a woman younger than 45 in good health.

This clone showed up just a few times. V gene TRBV5-5 combines with J gene TRBJ2-2; D may be TRBD1 (5 bases). Trimming took off 5 bases at V and 6 bases at J, with 14 bases between the two ends. The V gene's germline CDR1 is SGHKS and CDR2 YYEKEE (reference sequence). There are 14 residues in the CDR3. The CDR3: CASRAGWSAGELFF. The CDR3 DNA is TGTGCCAGCAGGGCAGGGTGGTCGGCCGGGGAGCTGTTTTTT.

This clone was recorded once. V gene TRBV2 combines with J gene TRBJ1-3; D call uncertain. Between the trimmed V and J ends, which lost 2 bases and 4 bases, there was a span of 12 bases. This CDR3 contains 15 residues. Germline V lookup: CDR1 SNHLY, CDR2 FYNNEI. In nucleotides, the CDR3 is TGTGCCAGCAGTGAACTAGGGTCGGACGGAAACACCATATATTTT. Residues: CASSELGSDGNTIYF.

This clone occurred a few times. The gene calls are TRBV19 and TRBJ1-5; D is uncertain. This CDR3 is built from 13 residues. V dropped 6 bases and J dropped 10 bases, with 16 bases sitting between them. Looked up from germline, CDR1 is LNHDA and CDR2 is SQIVND (reference sequence). CDR3 sequence: CASSEVLRGPQHF. The CDR3, as DNA: TGTGCCAGTAGCGAAGTCCTCCGGGGTCCCCAGCATTTT.

The chain employs TRBV10-2 and TRBJ2-7; 12 nucleotides line up with TRBD2. This CDR3 is 18 amino acids long. V was clipped by 8 bases and J by 1 base; unmatched bases: 15. Germline loops: CDR1 WSHSY, CDR2 SAAADI. CDR3 in DNA: TGCGCCAGCTCCTTGAGGCTAGCGGGAGGGCCGGGGTCCTACGAGCAGTACTTC. This translates into CASSLRLAGGPGSYEQYF.

Here the CDR3 reads CASSPRGNTIYF. The CDR3 DNA follows: TGTGCCAGCAGTCCGCGCGGAAACACCATATATTTT. V usage is TRBV6-5 and J usage is TRBJ1-3; no reliable D call. Germline V lookup: CDR1 MNHEY, CDR2 SVGAGI. There are 12 residues in the CDR3. V was shortened by 5 bases and J by 4 bases, with 6 bases between the two germline ends.

This clone has only a few counts. V is TRBV9 and J is TRBJ1-1, with D possibly TRBD1 on 5 matching bases. The CDR3 runs 12 residues. The germline CDR1 and CDR2 sequences are SGDLS and YYNGEE. Deletions cut 4 bases from V and 4 bases from J, with 8 bases between. CDR3 bases: TGTGCCAGCAGCAAGGGGCTCACTGAAGCTTTCTTT. Encoded protein: CASSKGLTEAFF. Using reference TRBV9 and TRBJ1-1 for the parts outside the CDR3, the full variable domain is DSGVTQTPKHLITATGQRVTLRCSPRSGDLSVYWYQQSLDQGLQFLIQYYNGEERAKGNILERFSAQQFPDLHSELNLSSLELGDSALYFCASSKGLTEAFFGQGTRLTVV.

Points on this clone: Other DNA sequences in this specimen translate into the identical CDR3. V gene TRBV19 combines with J gene TRBJ2-1; maybe TRBD2 (5 bases). Germline V lookup: CDR1 LNHDA, CDR2 SQIVND (reference sequence). With 1 base removed from V and 4 bases from J, the gap between germline ends came to 11 bases. The CDR3 extends over 15 amino acids. In nucleotides, the CDR3 is TGTGCCAGTAGTATAGGCCAGCGGCTATACAATGAGCAGTTCTTC. Translation: CASSIGQRLYNEQFF.

The chain has TRBV4-1 and TRBJ2-7; 9 bases fit TRBD2. The CDR3 runs to 13 residues. The germline gives CDR1 MGHRA, CDR2 YSYEKL. V dropped 5 bases and J dropped 3; count of bases not matched to a gene: 2. The CDR3 region is CASSWTSDYEQYF. CDR3 sequence (DNA): TGCGCCAGCAGCTGGACTAGCGACTACGAGCAGTACTTC.

This clone was detected a few times. The V call is TRBV6-1, the J call TRBJ2-5, with 8 bases fitting TRBD2. V was pared by 8 bases and J by 1 base, with 6 bases of the junction left unmatched. The CDR3 is made up of 14 amino acids. CDR1 is MNHNS, CDR2 SASEGT, per germline. CDR3 sequence: CASLGGAGQETQYF. The CDR3 coding sequence is TGTGCCAGCCTCGGGGGGGCCGGCCAAGAGACCCAGTACTTC.

The sample holds one count of this clone. This sequence joins TRBV14 and TRBJ2-3; D unclear. This CDR3 comprises 13 residues. The V gene's germline CDR1 is SGHDN and CDR2 FVKESK. Trimming shortened V by 6 bases and J by 2 bases, and 9 bases separated the two germline ends. CDR3 sequence: CASSKLITDTQYF. The CDR3 region has the DNA TGTGCCAGCAGTAAGCTGATCACAGATACGCAGTATTTT.

This chain joins TRBV19 and TRBJ2-2; D is ambiguous. This CDR3 spans 16 amino acids. CDR1 is LNHDA, CDR2 SQIVND, per germline (reference sequence). V lost 3 bases and J 2 bases, leaving 13 bases between the germline ends. CDR3 DNA sequence: TGTGCCAGTAGTATCTGGCAAGCGCTAAACACCGGGGAGCTGTTTTTT. Protein product: CASSIWQALNTGELFF.

On this clone itself: A far larger clone is one base from this, pointing to a likely read error. The chain couples TRBV7-9 to TRBJ2-3; D is possibly TRBD2 (5 bases). Germline CDR1 is SEHNR and CDR2 is FQNEAQ (reference sequence). The CDR3 spans 13 residues. V gave up 0 bases and J gave up 4 bases, with 5 bases separating them. The CDR3 region is CASSLAGADTQYF. CDR3 coding DNA: TGTGCCAGCAGCTTAGCGGGAGCAGATACGCAGTATTTT.

This clone was seen many times. This rearrangement joins TRBV7-8 to TRBJ1-1; 8 bases map to TRBD1. The CDR3 contains 16 residues. With V trimmed by 2 bases and J by 5 bases, 10 bases remained unmatched. Germline V gene data show CDR1 as SGHVS and CDR2 as FQNEAQ. DNA for the CDR3: TGTGCCAGCAGCTTAAATCAGGACAGGGTGGGGACTGAAGCTTTCTTT. Translating gives CASSLNQDRVGTEAFF.

The chain employs TRBV5-1 and TRBJ2-3; 8 nucleotides agree with TRBD2. The J segment lost 4 bases and the V segment lost 6 bases, leaving 7 bases of the junction unmatched. The CDR3 length is 14 residues. Germline V lookup: CDR1 SGHRS, CDR2 YFSETQ. CDR3 coding DNA: TGCGCCAGCAAAAGCGGGAGCTATGCAGATACGCAGTATTTT. It encodes CASKSGSYADTQYF.

This clone came up once. V usage is TRBV29-1 and J usage is TRBJ1-4, with TRBD1 identical over 7 bases. The J segment lost 4 bases and the V segment lost 5 bases, leaving 4 bases of the junction unmatched. Germline lookup yields CDR1 SQVTM and CDR2 ANQGSEA. The CDR3 loop spans 13 amino acids. The CDR3 coding sequence is TGCAGCGTTCCGGGACAGCTTAATGAAAAACTGTTTTTT. This codes for CSVPGQLNEKLFF.

The J gene is TRBJ1-2, the V gene TRBV5-6; weak D call: TRBD1 (5 bases). V was clipped by 4 bases and J by 1 base, with 17 bases between them. The germline gives CDR1 SGHDT, CDR2 YYEEEE. The CDR3 has 16 residues. The CDR3: CASSPKRRGHNYGYTF. The CDR3 DNA is TGTGCCAGCAGCCCAAAAAGAAGGGGCCATAACTATGGCTACACCTTC.

V usage is TRBV19 and J usage is TRBJ1-5, with D uncertain. V was pared by 5 bases and J by 6 bases, with 14 bases between. CDR1 is LNHDA, CDR2 SQIVND, per germline (reference sequence). The CDR3 contains 14 residues. The CDR3 reads CASSESGGSQPQHF. CDR3 coding DNA: TGTGCCAGTAGTGAGTCAGGTGGGTCTCAGCCCCAGCATTTT.

V gene TRBV5-1 combines with J gene TRBJ1-2; tentative D call: TRBD1 (5 bases). The CDR3 is 15 amino acids. Germline V gene lookup returns CDR1 SGHRS and CDR2 YFSETQ. The ends were cut back, 0 bases at V and 5 bases at J, with 14 bases in the middle. The CDR3: CASSLDRPREYGYTF. The DNA for the CDR3 is TGCGCCAGCAGCTTGGACAGGCCGCGGGAGTATGGCTACACCTTC.

A note on this clone: In the same sample, other DNA sequences code for this CDR3. The V call is TRBV30, the J call TRBJ1-1, with TRBD1 matching 8 bases. The V gene's germline CDR1 is GTSNPN and CDR2 SVGIG (reference sequence). V dropped 0 bases and J dropped 4; count of bases not matched to a gene: 1. The CDR3 is made up of 13 amino acids. The CDR3 DNA is TGTGCCTGGAGTGTAACAGGGGGCACTGAAGCTTTCTTT. It translates to CAWSVTGGTEAFF.

The sample holds a few counts of this clone. The genes are TRBV5-4 and TRBJ2-1; the D call may be TRBD1 or TRBD2 (5 bases each). This CDR3 has 12 residues. Germline CDR1 reads SGHNT; CDR2 reads YYREEE (reference sequence). V shed 3 bases and J shed 5 bases, with 6 bases lying between them. CDR3: CASSWDHNEQFF. DNA for the CDR3: TGTGCCAGCAGCTGGGACCACAATGAGCAGTTCTTC.